In its sample, the clone carrying this T cell receptor beta chain was seen a few times. Its antigen is undetermined. The CDR3 is 15 amino acids. V gave up 3 bases and J gave up 6 bases; unmatched junction bases: 9. Germline V gene lookup returns CDR1 SGDLS and CDR2 YYNGEE. TCRdb called the RT-PCR reads again in MiXCR, with one record for every CDR3 protein. Among some 640,000 distinct CDR3 sequences listed, approximately 15% were seen once. The data originate from a study of response to subunit inactivated influenza vaccine. General study points: Researchers suggested that each seasonal influenza vaccination recruits few new T cells.

This sample comprised PBMCs from blood, obtained around 15 days before vaccination. The rearrangement joins TRBV9 to TRBJ2-1; 7 bases fit TRBD2. The clonotype comes from a man aged 45-60 years who received an inactivated influenza vaccine. CDR3: CASSGRDGEGNEQFF. CDR3 coding DNA: TGTGCCAGCAGCGGCCGGGACGGGGAGGGCAATGAGCAGTTCTTC.